Each of the 17 T cell receptor beta chains below was sequenced from the same sample in a study of blood T cell repertoires in COVID-19. Data came from immunoSEQ multiplex PCR; TCRdb stores just in-frame clones and leaves some out. The sample has tens of thousands of clones, roughly 87% seen once. Sample: peripheral blood. The receptors derive from a man aged 45 to 65 with COVID-19, enrolled during active disease.

The chain is built from TRBV7-8 and TRBJ2-3; TRBD2 matches at 15 bases. Germline CDR1 SGHVS, CDR2 FQNEAQ. J was trimmed by 14 bases and V by 5 bases; bases with no gene match: 14. The CDR3 consists of 16 residues. This chain's CDR3 is CASSPSVGLAGGSRYF. DNA for the CDR3: TGTGCCAGCAGCCCTTCCGTGGGACTAGCGGGAGGATCGCGGTATTTT.

The chain couples TRBV3-1 (or the pseudogene TRBV3-2) to TRBJ2-1, with 12 bases matching TRBD2. V lost 0 bases, J lost 7 bases, and 16 bases stayed unmatched. The CDR3 has 20 amino acids. Germline CDR1 and CDR2: LGHDT and YNNKEL (reference sequence). CDR3 nucleotides: TGTGCCAGCAGCCAAGATTGGGCTAGCGGGAGGGCCCGGGGTCTAAATGAGCAGTTCTTC. It translates to CASSQDWASGRARGLNEQFF.

The CDR3 here is CASSLGEPDSTSEETQYF. For the CDR3, the DNA is TGTGCCAGCAGCTTAGGTGAACCGGACTCGACCTCAGAAGAGACCCAGTACTTC. The chain is built from TRBV11-3 and TRBJ2-5; D is perhaps TRBD2 (5 bases). This CDR3 region has 18 residues. Trimming took off 1 base at V and 3 bases at J, with 21 bases between the two ends. Germline V gene data show CDR1 as SGHNT and CDR2 as YENEEA.

Here the CDR3 reads CASSFGLAGVWETQYF. In DNA, the CDR3 is TGTGCCAGCAGCTTCGGACTAGCGGGAGTCTGGGAGACCCAGTACTTC. J is TRBJ2-5 and V is TRBV2; TRBD2 agrees at 13 bases. The CDR3 loop spans 16 amino acids. J was trimmed by 5 bases and V by 6 bases; bases with no gene match: 9. Germline V gene data show CDR1 as SNHLY and CDR2 as FYNNEI.

The chain carries TRBV5-1 and TRBJ2-5; TRBD2 aligns across 8 bases. The V gene's germline CDR1 is SGHRS and CDR2 YFSETQ. J lost 0 bases, V lost 4 bases, and 8 bases had no gene match. This CDR3 region has 16 residues. The CDR3 loop reads CASSRRTSSYQETQYF. CDR3 bases: TGCGCCAGCAGCCGCCGGACTAGCTCGTACCAAGAGACCCAGTACTTC.

The gene calls are TRBV19 and TRBJ2-7; 9 bases fit TRBD1. The CDR3 loop spans 15 amino acids. Germline trimming cut 4 bases from V and 3 bases from J; bases unmatched to any gene: 7. The germline V gene has CDR1 LNHDA and CDR2 SQIVND (reference sequence). The CDR3 is CASSTRRDRDYEQYF. The CDR3 DNA sequence: TGTGCCAGTAGTACCCGCCGGGACAGGGACTACGAGCAGTACTTC. Based on the CDR3 plus reference TRBV19 and TRBJ2-7, the full variable domain is DGGITQSPKYLFRKEGQNVTLSCEQNLNHDAMYWYRQDPGQGLRLIYYSQIVNDFQKGDIAEGYSVSREKKESFPLTVTSAQKNPTAFYLCASSTRRDRDYEQYFGPGTRLTVT.

The chain recombines TRBV30 with TRBJ1-1; 12 nucleotides line up with TRBD1. The junction had 4 bases not matched to a gene; V was cut back by 4 bases and J by 4 bases. Germline loops: CDR1 GTSNPN, CDR2 SVGIG (reference sequence). This CDR3 is 14 amino acids long. In DNA, the CDR3 is TGTGCCTGGACTGGGACAGGGGGCGTCACTGAAGCTTTCTTT. Translating gives CAWTGTGGVTEAFF.

The chain employs TRBV28 and TRBJ2-1, with 13 positions matching TRBD2. The CDR3 runs 15 residues. V was clipped by 9 bases and J by 8 bases; unmatched bases: 10. The germline CDR1 and CDR2 sequences are MDHEN and SYDVKM. The DNA for the CDR3 is TGTGCCAGTCAGATGTGGACTAGCGGGAGTGATGAGCAGTTCTTC. Its protein is CASQMWTSGSDEQFF.

The genes are TRBV5-1 and TRBJ2-1, with D possibly TRBD2 on 6 matching bases. Trimming took 4 bases from V and 3 from J, leaving 17 bases between them. Germline CDR1 reads SGHRS; CDR2 reads YFSETQ. The CDR3 runs to 16 residues. The CDR3 bases are TGCGCCAGCAGCCCCCTGGCGGGAAAAAACTACAATGAGCAGTTCTTC. This gives the protein CASSPLAGKNYNEQFF.

This sequence joins TRBV6-2 or TRBV6-3 and TRBJ2-1; maybe TRBD1 (6 bases). The CDR3 is made up of 17 amino acids. Germline loops: CDR1 MNHEY, CDR2 SVGEGT. Trimming took 5 bases from V and 0 from J, leaving 17 bases between them. CDR3 bases: TGTGCCAGCAGTCAGCCCCCCGGGACATACTCCTACAATGAGCAGTTCTTC. It specifies CASSQPPGTYSYNEQFF.

The chain carries TRBV7-8 and TRBJ1-3, with TRBD1 matching over 7 bases. Germline assignment: CDR1 SGHVS and CDR2 FQNEAQ. The CDR3 is 16 residues long. V lost 5 bases, J lost 3 bases, and 10 bases stayed unmatched. CDR3: CASSLTTTGFGNTIYF. The CDR3, as DNA: TGTGCCAGCAGCCTTACCACGACAGGGTTTGGAAACACCATATATTTT.

J is TRBJ1-3 and V is TRBV3-1 (or the pseudogene TRBV3-2); D gene ambiguous. V was cut by 2 bases and J by 0 bases, with 11 bases left in between. This CDR3 is built from 16 residues. Germline V gene sequence: CDR1 LGHDT, CDR2 YNNKEL (reference sequence). CDR3: CASSQTRVNSGNTIYF. The CDR3 coding sequence is TGTGCCAGCAGCCAAACCCGGGTTAACTCTGGAAACACCATATATTTT.

In its sample, this clone was seen a few times. The chain couples TRBV14 to TRBJ1-2; D is unresolved. This CDR3 has 15 amino acids. With 0 bases removed from V and 4 bases from J, the gap between germline ends came to 12 bases. Germline loops: CDR1 SGHDN, CDR2 FVKESK. The DNA of the CDR3 is TGTGCCAGCAGCCAAGATCCCACAGCCGGCTATGGCTACACCTTC. It translates to CASSQDPTAGYGYTF.

The gene calls are TRBV27 and TRBJ2-2; no clear D gene. The CDR3 is 16 residues long. CDR1 is MNHEY and CDR2 is SMNVEV in the germline V gene (reference sequence). V lost 5 bases and J lost 0, with 13 bases in between. The CDR3 spells CASSPRLLANTGELFF. The CDR3 DNA is TGTGCCAGCAGTCCCCGACTGCTTGCGAACACCGGGGAGCTGTTTTTT.

The chain uses TRBV19 and TRBJ1-1; D is unresolved. The germline V gene has CDR1 LNHDA and CDR2 SQIVND (reference sequence). V gave up 5 bases and J gave up 2 bases, with 12 bases separating them. This CDR3 is 14 amino acids long. The CDR3 DNA is TGTGCCAGTAGTGGCCTTACAGCAAACACTGAAGCTTTCTTT. Translated, it gives CASSGLTANTEAFF.

CDR3 sequence: CASSLEGQGQANEKLFF. DNA for the CDR3: TGCGCCAGCAGCTTGGAGGGACAGGGGCAGGCTAATGAAAAACTGTTTTTT. The chain combines TRBV5-1 with TRBJ1-4; 10 bases are a match to TRBD1. Germline V gene lookup returns CDR1 SGHRS and CDR2 YFSETQ. V lost 0 bases to trimming and J lost 3 bases; unmatched junction nucleotides: 5. The CDR3 loop spans 17 amino acids. Based on the CDR3 plus reference TRBV5-1 and TRBJ1-4, the full variable domain is KAGVTQTPRYLIKTRGQQVTLSCSPISGHRSVSWYQQTPGQGLQFLFEYFSETQRNKGNFPGRFSGRQFSNSRSEMNVSTLELGDSALYLCASSLEGQGQANEKLFFGSGTQLSVL.

The chain links TRBV7-9 to TRBJ2-3; no reliable D call. The CDR3 loop spans 13 amino acids. V was trimmed by 1 base and J by 4 bases, leaving 6 bases between them. The germline CDR1 and CDR2 sequences are SEHNR and FQNEAQ (reference sequence). The CDR3 DNA sequence: TGTGCCAGCAGCTTAGAAGCTGCAGATACGCAGTATTTT. Its translation is CASSLEAADTQYF.